The entry that follows covers one T cell receptor beta chain sequence. This entry belongs to a study of blood T cell repertoires in COVID-19. Turning to the study itself: Samples representing acute and convalescent COVID-19 were sourced from the United States, Italy and Spain. T cells, B-cell-depleted T cells, or PBMCs supplied cDNA or gDNA.

The CDR3 loop spans 14 amino acids. V dropped 1 base and J dropped 4; count of bases not matched to a gene: 1. The germline V gene encodes CDR1 LNHDA and CDR2 SQIVND (reference sequence). In the original analysis: Amplification from reference gene primers served as the basis for estimated nucleated cell counts. Sequencing used immunoSEQ multiplex PCR; TCRdb keeps in-frame clones, though not all of them. That table supplies the V and J calls and clone size; D and trimming were determined from the DNA. This sample carries roughly 150,000 clones, more than 65% of them seen once, and the ten largest clones take about 7%.

Sequencing was done on a sample of peripheral blood. The receptor was isolated from a woman between 45 and 60 years old in a cohort sampled during active or convalescent COVID-19. The chain has TRBV19 and TRBJ2-1, with 7 nucleotides matching TRBD2. The CDR3 sequence: CASSIGGGYNEQFF. The CDR3 coding sequence is TGTGCCAGTAGTATAGGCGGGGGATACAATGAGCAGTTCTTC.